Many counts were recorded for the clone carrying this TCR beta chain. Its antigen is unknown. TCRdb ran MiXCR on the PCR reads. The data show tens of thousands of clones, with roughly an eighth seen just once and around 11% held by the top ten. The sample comes from a study of metastatic and nonmetastatic thyroid tumors. Study findings and constraints: Malignant tumors reportedly showed significantly higher TCR beta diversity than benign nodules in both blood and tumor.

Germline CDR1 is SGHAT and CDR2 is FQNNGV. The CDR3 length is 13 residues. V lost 3 bases and J lost 3, with 9 bases in between. There were no patients who had received any treatment before thyroid surgery. The chain is built from TRBV11-2 and TRBJ2-7; tentatively, D is TRBD1 or TRBD2 (5 bases each). The sequenced sample was blood. The source of this sequence is a female donor with papillary thyroid cancer or a benign thyroid nodule (not recorded which). Some clones in this sample may be carry-over from other donors' samples. In DNA, the CDR3 is TGTGCCAGCAGCTTGACTGGGGGCTACGAGCAGTACTTC. Residues: CASSLTGGYEQYF.